Below are 5 T cell receptor beta chains sequenced from a single sample in a study of cytomegalovirus exposure and HLA in healthy donors. The PCR employed 60 Vbeta primers together with 13 Jbeta primers. Only in-frame clones appear in the TCRdb table, and some are missing; sequencing was by immunoSEQ multiplex PCR. The table has some 190,000 clones, around 80% seen once. The sequencing input was PBMCs. These TCRs come from a man aged 18 to 30 in good health and CMV-seronegative.

Only a few counts were recorded for this clone. J is TRBJ1-2 and V is TRBV18; 7 bases match TRBD1. V shed 5 bases and J 4 bases; nucleotides not matched to a gene: 4. The CDR3 consists of 13 residues. Looked up from germline, CDR1 is KGHSH and CDR2 is LQKENI. DNA of the CDR3: TGTGCCAGCTCAGACAGGGTCGGCTATGGCTACACCTTC. Encoded protein: CASSDRVGYGYTF. Full variable domain (remainder filled in from reference TRBV18 and TRBJ1-2): NAGVMQNPRHLVRRRGQEARLRCSPMKGHSHVYWYRQLPEEGLKFMVYLQKENIIDESGMPKERFSAEFPKEGPSILRIQQVVRGDSAAYFCASSDRVGYGYTFGSGTRLTVV.

The table lists this clone with a count of one. This chain uses TRBV5-1 with TRBJ2-5, with D unresolved. Trimming took off 1 base at V and 0 bases at J, with 7 bases between the two ends. The CDR3 runs 14 residues. Germline CDR1 SGHRS, CDR2 YFSETQ. As DNA, the CDR3 is TGCGCCAGCAGCTTGACAGAGAACCAAGAGACCCAGTACTTC. Amino acids: CASSLTENQETQYF.

This chain links TRBV15 with TRBJ2-2, with TRBD1 matching 10 bases. In germline, CDR1 is LNHNV, CDR2 YYDKDF (reference sequence). The CDR3 extends over 15 amino acids. Trimming took 6 bases from V and 6 from J; bases not matched to a gene: 7. CDR3: CATRAGTGAPGELFF. CDR3 bases: TGTGCCACCAGGGCCGGGACAGGGGCCCCCGGGGAGCTGTTTTTT.

The J gene is TRBJ1-2, the V gene TRBV27; unclear D gene. Germline V CDR1 and CDR2: MNHEY, SMNVEV (reference sequence). This CDR3 is built from 14 residues. Trimming stripped 5 bases from V and 3 bases from J, with 13 bases between. Here the CDR3 DNA reads TGTGCCAGCAGTCCACTGGGCCGGCACTATGGCTACACCTTC. Translating it yields CASSPLGRHYGYTF.

Only a few counts were recorded for this clone. The rearrangement joins TRBV4-1 to TRBJ1-4, with D maybe TRBD1 (5 bases). Trimming stripped 2 bases from V and 7 bases from J, with 5 bases between. This CDR3 comprises 12 residues. Germline CDR1 MGHRA, CDR2 YSYEKL. This CDR3 reads CASSQQGEKLFF. For the CDR3, the DNA is TGCGCCAGCAGCCAACAGGGTGAAAAACTGTTTTTT.